The clone carrying this T cell receptor beta chain was detected ten times or more. TCRdb called the 5' RACE reads again in MiXCR, with one record for every CDR3 protein. The sample records about 45,000 distinct CDR3 sequences, approximately 7% being singletons. The time point: sample taken at primary tumor resection. Whole RNA came from tumor, nontumor lung or frozen PBMC and was sequenced without being sorted. The sample belongs to a study of spatial heterogeneity in lung cancer. CDR1 is MNHEY and CDR2 is SVGEGT in the germline V gene. This CDR3 has 15 residues. J gave up 4 bases and V 5 bases, and 10 bases lay outside the gene matches.

V is TRBV6-2 or TRBV6-3 and J is TRBJ2-7, with 8 nucleotides matching TRBD2. Specimen: PBMCs, collected at surgery. This sequence was found in a female donor with early-stage non-small cell lung cancer. CDR3 nucleotides: TGTGCCAGCAGTCCCCTCCGGGGGGGCCATTACGAGCAGTACTTC. This encodes CASSPLRGGHYEQYF.